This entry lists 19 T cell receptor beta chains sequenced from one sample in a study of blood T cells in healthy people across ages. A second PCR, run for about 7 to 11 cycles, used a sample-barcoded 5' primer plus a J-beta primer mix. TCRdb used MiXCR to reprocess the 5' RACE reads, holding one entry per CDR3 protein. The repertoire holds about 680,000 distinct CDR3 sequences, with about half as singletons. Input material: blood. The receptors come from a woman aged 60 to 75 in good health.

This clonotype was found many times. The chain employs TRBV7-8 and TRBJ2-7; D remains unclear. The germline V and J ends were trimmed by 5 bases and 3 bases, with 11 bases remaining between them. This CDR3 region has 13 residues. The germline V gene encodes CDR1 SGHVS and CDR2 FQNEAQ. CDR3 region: CASSRSRFYEQYF. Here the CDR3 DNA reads TGTGCCAGCAGCCGCTCCAGGTTCTACGAGCAGTACTTC.

The CDR3 coding sequence is TGTGCCAGCAGTTTAAAGCGGGAGGTCGTCAATGAGCAGTTCTTC. Residues: CASSLKREVVNEQFF. The V call is TRBV12-3 or TRBV12-4, the J call TRBJ2-1; TRBD2 aligns across 9 bases. Unmatched junction bases numbered 5, after V lost 2 bases and J lost 6 bases. The CDR3 is 15 amino acids.

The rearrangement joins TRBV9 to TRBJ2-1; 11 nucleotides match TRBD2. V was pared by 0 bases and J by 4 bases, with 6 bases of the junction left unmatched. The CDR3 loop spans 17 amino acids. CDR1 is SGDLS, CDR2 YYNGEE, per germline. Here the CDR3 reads CASSVGLAGGLYNEQFF. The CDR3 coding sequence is TGTGCCAGCAGCGTAGGGTTAGCGGGAGGGCTATACAATGAGCAGTTCTTC.

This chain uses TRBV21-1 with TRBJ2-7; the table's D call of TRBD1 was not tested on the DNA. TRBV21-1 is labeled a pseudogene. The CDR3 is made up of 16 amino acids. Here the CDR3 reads CASSKPHRGASYEQYF. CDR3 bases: TGTGCCAGCAGCAAACCCCATAGAGGGGCCTCCTACGAGCAGTACTTC.

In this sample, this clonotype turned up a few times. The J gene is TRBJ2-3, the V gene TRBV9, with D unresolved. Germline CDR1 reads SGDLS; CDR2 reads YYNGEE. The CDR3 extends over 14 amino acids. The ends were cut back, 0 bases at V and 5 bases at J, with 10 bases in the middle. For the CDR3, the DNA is TGTGCCAGCAGCGTAGCTGGATCGGAAGATACGCAGTATTTT. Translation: CASSVAGSEDTQYF.

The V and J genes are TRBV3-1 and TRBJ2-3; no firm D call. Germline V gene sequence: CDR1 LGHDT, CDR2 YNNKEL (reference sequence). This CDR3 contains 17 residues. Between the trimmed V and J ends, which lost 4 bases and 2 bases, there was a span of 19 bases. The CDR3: CASSLRRVQTYTDTQYF. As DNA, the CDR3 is TGTGCCAGCAGCCTCCGAAGGGTACAGACCTACACAGATACGCAGTATTTT.

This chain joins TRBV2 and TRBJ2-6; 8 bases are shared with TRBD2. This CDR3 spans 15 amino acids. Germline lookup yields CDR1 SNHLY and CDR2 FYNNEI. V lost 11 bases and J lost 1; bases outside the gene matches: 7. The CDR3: CASGGASSGANVLTF. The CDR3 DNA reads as TGTGCCTCGGGGGGGGCCTCGTCTGGGGCCAACGTCCTGACTTTC. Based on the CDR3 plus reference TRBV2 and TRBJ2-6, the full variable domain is EPEVTQTPSHQVTQMGQEVILRCVPISNHLYFYWYRQILGQKVEFLVSFYNNEISEKSEIFDDQFSVERPDGSNFTLKIRSTKLEDSAMYFCASGGASSGANVLTFGAGSRLTVL.

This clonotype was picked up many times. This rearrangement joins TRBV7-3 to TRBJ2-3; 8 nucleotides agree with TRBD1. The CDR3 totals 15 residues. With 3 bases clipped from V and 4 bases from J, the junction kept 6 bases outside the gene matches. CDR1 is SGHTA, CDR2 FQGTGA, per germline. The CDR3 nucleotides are TGTGCCAGCAGCTTTGATCAGGGGGCCGCAGATACGCAGTATTTT. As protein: CASSFDQGAADTQYF.

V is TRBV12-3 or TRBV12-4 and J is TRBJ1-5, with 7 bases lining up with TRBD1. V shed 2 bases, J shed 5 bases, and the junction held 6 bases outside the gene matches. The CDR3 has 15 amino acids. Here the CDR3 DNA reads TGTGCCAGCAGTTTACGAGGGGGCCGGGATCAGCCCCAGCATTTT. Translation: CASSLRGGRDQPQHF.

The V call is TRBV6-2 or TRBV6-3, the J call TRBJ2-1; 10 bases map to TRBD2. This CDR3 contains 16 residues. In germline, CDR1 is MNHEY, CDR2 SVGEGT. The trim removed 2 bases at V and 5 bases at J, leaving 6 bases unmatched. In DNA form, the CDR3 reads TGTGCCAGCAGTTACACCCTAGCGGGAGTAGACAATGAGCAGTTCTTC. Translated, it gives CASSYTLAGVDNEQFF.

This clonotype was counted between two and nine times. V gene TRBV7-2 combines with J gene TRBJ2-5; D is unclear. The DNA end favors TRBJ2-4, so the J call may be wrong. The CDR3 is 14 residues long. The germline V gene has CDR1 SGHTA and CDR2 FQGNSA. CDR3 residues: CASSLRGLTNIQYF. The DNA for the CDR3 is TGTGCCAGCAGTCTCCGTGGGCTGACAAACATTCAGTACTTC.

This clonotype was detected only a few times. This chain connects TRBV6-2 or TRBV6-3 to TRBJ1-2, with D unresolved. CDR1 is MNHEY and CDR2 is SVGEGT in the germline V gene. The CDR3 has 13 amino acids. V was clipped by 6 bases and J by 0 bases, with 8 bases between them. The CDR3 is CASSDKANYGYTF. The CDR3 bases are TGTGCCAGCAGCGATAAAGCTAACTATGGCTACACCTTC.

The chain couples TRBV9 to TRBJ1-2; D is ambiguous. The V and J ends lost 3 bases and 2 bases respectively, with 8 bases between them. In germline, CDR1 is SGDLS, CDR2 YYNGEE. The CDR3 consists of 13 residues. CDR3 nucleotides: TGTGCCAGCAGCGAGGCCCCGAACTATGGCTACACCTTC. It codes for CASSEAPNYGYTF.

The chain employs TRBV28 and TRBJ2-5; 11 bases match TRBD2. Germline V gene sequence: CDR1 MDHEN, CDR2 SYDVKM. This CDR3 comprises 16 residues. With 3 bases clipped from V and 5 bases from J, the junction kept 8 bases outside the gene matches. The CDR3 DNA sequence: TGTGCCAGCAGTTTTTTAGCTAGCGGGAGGTGGGAGACCCAGTACTTC. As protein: CASSFLASGRWETQYF.

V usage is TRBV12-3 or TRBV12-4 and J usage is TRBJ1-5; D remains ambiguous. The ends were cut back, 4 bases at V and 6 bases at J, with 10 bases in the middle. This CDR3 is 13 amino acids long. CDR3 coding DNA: TGTGCCAGCAGTTATCTGGTTCCTCAGCCCCAGCATTTT. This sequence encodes CASSYLVPQPQHF.

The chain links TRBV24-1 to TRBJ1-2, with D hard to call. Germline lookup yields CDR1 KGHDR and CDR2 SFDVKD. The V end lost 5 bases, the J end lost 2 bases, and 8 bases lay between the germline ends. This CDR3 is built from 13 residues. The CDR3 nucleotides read TGTGCCACCAGTGCCAGTCTAAACTATGGCTACACCTTC. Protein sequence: CATSASLNYGYTF.

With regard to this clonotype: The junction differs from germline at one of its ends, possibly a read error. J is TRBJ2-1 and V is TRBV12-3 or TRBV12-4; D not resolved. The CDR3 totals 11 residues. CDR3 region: CVSKRLGEQFF. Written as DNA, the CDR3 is TGTGTCAGCAAGAGGTTGGGTGAGCAGTTCTTC.

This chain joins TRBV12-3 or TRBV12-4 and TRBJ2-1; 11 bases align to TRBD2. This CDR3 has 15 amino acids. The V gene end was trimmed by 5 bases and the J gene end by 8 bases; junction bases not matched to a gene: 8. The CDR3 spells CASSELAGAFYEQFF. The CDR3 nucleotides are TGTGCCAGCAGTGAACTAGCGGGAGCATTCTATGAGCAGTTCTTC.

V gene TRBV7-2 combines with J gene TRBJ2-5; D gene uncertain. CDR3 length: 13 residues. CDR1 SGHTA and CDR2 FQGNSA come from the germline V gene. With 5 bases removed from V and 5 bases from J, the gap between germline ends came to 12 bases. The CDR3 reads CASSLSNPETQYF. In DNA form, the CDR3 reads TGTGCCAGCAGCCTAAGTAATCCGGAGACCCAGTACTTC.